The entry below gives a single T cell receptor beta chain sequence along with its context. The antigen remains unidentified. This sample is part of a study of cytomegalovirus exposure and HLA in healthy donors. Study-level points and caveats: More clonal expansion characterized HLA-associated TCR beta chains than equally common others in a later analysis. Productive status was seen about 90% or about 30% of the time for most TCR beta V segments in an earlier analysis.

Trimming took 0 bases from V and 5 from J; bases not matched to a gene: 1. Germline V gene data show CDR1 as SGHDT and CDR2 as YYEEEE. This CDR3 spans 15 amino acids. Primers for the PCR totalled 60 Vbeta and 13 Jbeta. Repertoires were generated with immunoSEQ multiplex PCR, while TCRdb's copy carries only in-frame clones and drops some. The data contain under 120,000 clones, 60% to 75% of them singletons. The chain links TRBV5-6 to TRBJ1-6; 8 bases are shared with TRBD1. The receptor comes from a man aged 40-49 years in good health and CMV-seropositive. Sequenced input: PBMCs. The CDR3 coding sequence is TGTGCCAGCAGCTTGGGGGACAGGAATAATTCACCCCTCCACTTT. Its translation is CASSLGDRNNSPLHF.